Listed below are T cell receptor beta chains from one sample, sequenced in a study of blood T cell repertoires in COVID-19. Produced via immunoSEQ multiplex PCR; TCRdb's table is partial and in-frame only. The sample consists of nearly 110,000 clones, roughly 83% of them appearing once. Sample: peripheral blood. The receptors derive from a human donor in a cohort sampled during active COVID-19. Each CDR3 is given with its conserved first and last residue. Each record gives: CDR3 protein, V gene, clone size. Some rows have no size entry. The others give once, few or many, or a class for an expanded clone.

CASSQDWRNTEAFF	TRBV3-1/TRBV3-2	.
CASSIETGVSSPLHF	TRBV28	.
CSVEDPAGGYTF	TRBV29-1	.
CASSLFIPGEQYF	TRBV28	.
CASSLGLAGNNEQFF	TRBV7-3	.
CASSPSGSFYNEQFF	TRBV7-2	.
CASNQTPGTVGSPLHF	TRBV2	once
CASSLGATGQNTEAFF	TRBV5-1	.
CASSSHRDRGFTDTQYF	TRBV7-2	.
CASSRTSDDTDTQYF	TRBV9	.
CSVEGRGEAFF	TRBV29-1	.
CATSDPGQGRNYGYTF	TRBV24-1	.
CASSPLGQVYGYTF	TRBV19	.
CASSLEGVSGYTF	TRBV5-4	once
CASSLASGGPYNEQFF	TRBV5-1	.
CASSDGTGTTEAFF	TRBV6-4	.
CAWSVSGGGNTIYF	TRBV30	.
CASSISGSSGSKYNEQFF	TRBV19	.
CASSRPDLAGGDTQYF	TRBV18	.
CASNGWGGNQPQHF	TRBV28	.
CASSYEGPQHF	TRBV28	few
CASSIPTGGVETQYF	TRBV19	.
CASSILRDRETQYF	TRBV5-1	.
CASSALAGVGLHF	TRBV12-3/TRBV12-4	.
CASSIYATGGAYNEQFF	TRBV19	.